The T cell receptor (beta chain) under discussion was sequenced for a study of tumor and adjacent non-tumor tissue in lung cancer (dated by TCRdb to the late 2010s). Background on the whole study: The cohort included 12 adenocarcinoma, 2 squamous cell carcinoma and 1 small cell lung cancer patients. Among the roughly 15 patients, ages ranged from about 30 to 80 years, some ten were men and 5 were women, and disease was TNM stage I to III. Sequencing produced 125,075,908 productive TCRbeta reads in total, an average of about 4 million reads per sample. The study compared bulk TCRbeta repertoires from lung tumor tissue and matched distant non-tumor lung tissue of more than 12 lung cancer patients. TCRbeta CDR3 sequencing was performed on 25 to 30 paired specimens, with one tumor sample and one normal lung sample collected per patient.

Libraries came from multiplex PCR. Sequenced on an Illumina HiSeq 2500. Following protocols modified from ARM-PCR, the researchers constructed TCRbeta libraries through three rounds of nested PCR with primers (Table S4). PCR products of 200-500 bp were gel-excised and purified with the QIAquick gel extraction kit before sequencing. In the paper's pipeline: Reads were cleaned with Trimmomatic, merged with FLASH into complete CDR3 sequences, and assigned to V(D)J germline segments with MiTCR. Clonal diversity was computed as the inverse Simpson's index with VDJtools. Productive reads were defined as in-frame sequences without a premature stop codon. The public reads were quality trimmed at Q25 with fastp and then assembled into clones with MiXCR by TCRdb, keeping productive beta chains. Rows with a matching CDR3 protein are joined into one entry that keeps the most common DNA and genes. The V and J calls were determined by TCRdb, not by the authors. Recorded for this sample are almost 75,000 distinct CDR3 sequences; around 65% of them occurred a single time. The ten most abundant clones make up 28% of the sample.

Study-wide findings and limitations: TCR diversity was significantly higher in younger patients, and greater tumor TCR diversity was associated with shorter overall survival and shorter disease-free survival. The top 100 clones accounted for a significantly larger cumulative portion of the repertoire in normal lung than in tumor tissue. Only around 14 patients were in the cohort, and the authors stated that larger samples and more detailed clinical data are needed. Tumor tissue showed significantly greater TCR diversity (inverse Simpson) than normal lung tissue (approximately 400 vs 170, P = 0.0075, Mann-Whitney U test). The sequencing platform is not named in the methods, and unique molecular identifiers are not mentioned. Because peripheral blood was not sequenced, the blood TCRbeta repertoires of the lung cancer patients in the study went unexamined.

RNA was isolated from bulk unsorted tissue, and RNA quality was assessed with a NanoDrop ND-1000 and an Agilent 2100. Normal lung samples were distant non-tumor tissue taken more than 3 cm from the tumor edge. The donors were newly diagnosed lung cancer patients admitted for thoracic surgery in China from August to November 2014 who had not received prior chemotherapy. Patients with previous radiotherapy or chemotherapy, or with another concurrent cancer, were excluded from the study. Pieces of surgical tissue measuring 1-2 cm3 were kept in RNAlater solution and held at -80 degrees C until needed. In this sample, this clonotype turned up a few times. Its antigen is not yet known. Just one base apart from a much larger clone, this may be a read error. From the germline V gene (reference sequence), CDR1 is DFQATT and CDR2 is SNEGSKA. The CDR3 measures 12 amino acids from cysteine to phenylalanine. The CDR3 DNA has 36 bases and is translated from base 1.

This sequence uses TRBV20-1 and TRBJ1-4; no D segment can be confidently identified. Specimen: distant non-tumor lung tissue. The sequence came from a woman aged 45-65 years with non-small cell lung cancer. The bases are TGCAGCGTTCCTGCAACTAATGAAAAACTGTGTTTT. It is translated as CSVPATNEKLCF.